A selection of T cell receptor beta chains follows, all from one sample in a study of blood T cells in healthy people across ages. One entry per CDR3 protein, called by TCRdb with MiXCR from the 5' RACE reads. This sample has roughly 800,000 distinct CDR3 sequences, with approximately 25% found just once. These same records also appear under a second study, on T cells of mothers and their children.

Sequenced input: blood. The receptor source for this set is a boy aged 10-17 years in good health. Both conserved end residues are part of each CDR3. A D gene is named only where the DNA matches it firmly. Expanded clones are given a class, and other clones once, few, many or no size at all.

v_gene	d_gene	abundance	j_gene	CDR3aa	CDR3nt
TRBV20-1	TRBD2	.	TRBJ2-7	CSARLPLAGGSYEQYF	TGCAGTGCTAGATTACCCCTAGCGGGAGGGTCCTACGAGCAGTACTTC
TRBV10-3	.	once	TRBJ2-3	CAIMEQVADTQYF	TGTGCCATCATGGAACAGGTGGCAGATACGCAGTATTTT
TRBV29-1	.	.	TRBJ2-1	CSVETSLGEQFF	TGCAGCGTTGAGACGTCCCTTGGGGAGCAGTTCTTC
TRBV12-3/TRBV12-4	.	many	TRBJ2-7	CASAVSSYEQYF	TGTGCCAGCGCGGTCAGCAGTTACGAGCAGTACTTC
TRBV27	TRBD1	few	TRBJ2-3	CASSSRTGGLFNTQYF	TGTGCCAGCAGTTCCCGGACAGGGGGGCTTTTTAATACGCAGTATTTT
TRBV20-1	TRBD1	few	TRBJ2-5	CSARVGQGETQYF	TGCAGTGCTAGGGTGGGACAGGGAGAGACCCAGTACTTC
TRBV6-4	TRBD1	.	TRBJ2-5	CASSAPTGTGIETQYF	TGTGCCAGCAGTGCACCGACCGGGACAGGGATAGAGACCCAGTACTTC
TRBV18	TRBD2	many	TRBJ2-1	CASSPGLAGINEQFF	TGTGCCAGCTCACCCGGGCTAGCGGGGATCAATGAGCAGTTCTTC
TRBV4-3	.	.	TRBJ2-4	CASSQDKGNIQYF	TGCGCCAGCAGCCAAGATAAGGGAAACATTCAGTACTTC
TRBV6-1	.	.	TRBJ2-3	CASSETSSPSTDTQYF	TGTGCCAGCAGTGAAACTAGCTCTCCTAGCACAGATACGCAGTATTTT
TRBV3-1	.	.	TRBJ2-1	CASSRELEMNKQFF	TGTGCCAGCAGCCGCGAATTGGAGATGAATAAGCAGTTCTTC
TRBV29-1	.	.	TRBJ2-7	CSVRGWLDPYEQYF	TGCAGCGTCCGGGGGTGGCTAGACCCCTACGAGCAGTACTTC
TRBV14	.	.	TRBJ2-2	CASSQIGLSNTGELFF	TGTGCCAGCAGCCAGATTGGCCTATCGAACACCGGGGAGCTGTTTTTT
TRBV20-1	.	few	TRBJ2-7	CSARPPSERTYEQYF	TGCAGTGCTAGACCACCCAGCGAGCGGACCTACGAGCAGTACTTC
TRBV6-2/TRBV6-3	TRBD2	.	TRBJ2-7	CASSYSLAGGLDEQYF	TGTGCCAGCAGTTACTCCCTAGCGGGAGGGCTGGACGAGCAGTACTTC
TRBV6-5	.	.	TRBJ2-5	CASSYRGTIQETQYF	TGTGCCAGCAGTTACAGGGGGACGATCCAAGAGACCCAGTACTTC
TRBV6-2/TRBV6-3	TRBD1	few	TRBJ1-4	CASSRGTGRGLGEKLFF	TGTGCCAGCAGTCGTGGGACAGGCCGGGGGTTGGGTGAAAAACTGTTTTTT
TRBV4-3	.	few	TRBJ2-7	CASSQEAAQGTYEQYF	TGCGCCAGCAGCCAAGAGGCAGCCCAAGGGACCTACGAGCAGTACTTC